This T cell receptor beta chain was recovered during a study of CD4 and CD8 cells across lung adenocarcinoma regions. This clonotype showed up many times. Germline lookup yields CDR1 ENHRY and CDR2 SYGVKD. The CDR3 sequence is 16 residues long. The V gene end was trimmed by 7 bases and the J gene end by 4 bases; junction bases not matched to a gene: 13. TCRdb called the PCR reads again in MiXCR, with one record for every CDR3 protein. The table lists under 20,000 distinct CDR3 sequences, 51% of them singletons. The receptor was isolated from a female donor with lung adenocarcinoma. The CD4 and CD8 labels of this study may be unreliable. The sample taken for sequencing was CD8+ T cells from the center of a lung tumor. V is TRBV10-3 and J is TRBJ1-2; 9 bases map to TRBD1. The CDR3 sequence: CAITRDREVSGYGYTF. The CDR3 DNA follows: TGTGCCATCACCCGGGACAGGGAGGTTAGCGGCTATGGCTACACCTTC.